The TCR beta chain described here comes from a study of blood T cells in healthy people across ages. General study results and limits: It was held that diversity estimates obtained from one million T cells represented underestimates.

Alongside a J-beta primer mix, a sample-barcoded 5' primer served in a second PCR lasting about 6 to 11 cycles. TCRdb re-derived calls from the 5' RACE reads in MiXCR, one entry per CDR3 protein. The sample has about 1.1 million distinct CDR3 sequences, more than 30% seen once; the top ten hold around 13%. Between the trimmed V and J ends, which lost 3 bases and 7 bases, there was a span of 9 bases. CDR3 size: 12 residues. Germline CDR1 is SNHLY and CDR2 is FYNNEI. With respect to this clonotype: As yet, its antigen is unknown.

The sequence was obtained from a man between 18 and 29 years old in good health. The chain combines TRBV2 with TRBJ1-1; D is uncertain. Sequencing was done on a sample of blood. The CDR3 DNA follows: TGTGCCAGCAGTGATCACCGTCGTGAAGCTTTCTTT. Protein sequence: CASSDHRREAFF.